This TCR beta chain was profiled in a study of tumor-infiltrating lymphocytes in oesophageal squamous cell carcinoma. TCRdb re-called the PCR reads with MiXCR, one entry per CDR3 protein. The table lists 13,000 or so distinct CDR3 sequences, roughly half of them singletons. V lost 5 bases and J lost 0, with 11 bases in between. The CDR3 is made up of 15 amino acids. The V and J genes are TRBV12-3 or TRBV12-4 and TRBJ2-1; possibly TRBD1 or TRBD2 for D (5 bases each). Sequencing input: normal esophageal tissue next to the tumor. This TCR was recovered from a male donor with esophageal squamous cell carcinoma. In DNA form, the CDR3 reads TGTGCCAGCAGTAGGGGAGCTAGCTCCTACAATGAGCAGTTCTTC. Translated, it gives CASSRGASSYNEQFF.